These 16 T cell receptor beta chains were sequenced from one sample in a study of blood T cell repertoires in COVID-19. Repertoires were generated with immunoSEQ multiplex PCR, while TCRdb's copy carries only in-frame clones and drops some. The repertoire includes about 310,000 clones, around 91% of them detected once, and 3.5% to 4.5% sits in the top ten. Material for sequencing was PBMCs or T cells enriched from blood (not recorded which). Every receptor here comes from a woman under 30 with acute COVID-19.

The chain joins TRBV10-3 to TRBJ1-6; D gene unclear. Germline CDR1 ENHRY, CDR2 SYGVKD. This CDR3 is built from 15 residues. With 7 bases removed from V and 3 bases from J, the gap between germline ends came to 13 bases. The CDR3 is CAIISEAVYNSPLHF. In DNA form, the CDR3 reads TGTGCCATCATCTCTGAGGCAGTCTATAATTCACCCCTCCACTTT.

This clone appeared a single time. The chain uses TRBV27 and TRBJ1-6; TRBD1 agrees at 10 bases. After removal of 4 bases from V and 8 bases from J, the junction contained 5 bases not matched to a gene. The germline CDR1 and CDR2 sequences are MNHEY and SMNVEV (reference sequence). There are 15 residues in the CDR3. CDR3: CASSSSTGGHSPLHF. The CDR3 coding sequence is TGTGCCAGCAGTTCCTCGACAGGGGGCCATTCACCCCTCCACTTT.

The chain is built from TRBV24-1 and TRBJ2-3, with no clear D. V was trimmed by 1 base and J by 6 bases, leaving 4 bases between them. CDR1 and CDR2 from the germline V gene are KGHDR and SFDVKD. This CDR3 has 12 amino acids. CDR3 sequence (DNA): TGTGCCACCAGTGATTTCGCGGATACGCAGTATTTT. Translation: CATSDFADTQYF.

V is TRBV9 and J is TRBJ1-6; 11 nucleotides line up with TRBD1. Germline assignment: CDR1 SGDLS and CDR2 YYNGEE. The V segment lost 4 bases and the J segment 10 bases; nucleotides outside the gene matches: 4. This CDR3 is built from 14 residues. The chain's CDR3 is CASSTGTGGSPLHF. The CDR3 region has the DNA TGTGCCAGCAGCACCGGGACAGGGGGATCACCCCTCCACTTT.

This clone was picked up a small number of times. The chain has TRBV19 and TRBJ2-1, with a weak D call TRBD2 (6 bases). There are 14 residues in the CDR3. V lost 1 base and J 6 bases, leaving 10 bases between the germline ends. Germline V gene data show CDR1 as LNHDA and CDR2 as SQIVND (reference sequence). The CDR3 bases are TGTGCCAGTAGTATAGGGCGGGACCTCAATGAGCAGTTCTTC. This translates into CASSIGRDLNEQFF.

The chain has TRBV28 and TRBJ1-3; 8 bases match TRBD1. The CDR3 sequence is 16 residues long. Germline V gives CDR1 MDHEN, CDR2 SYDVKM. V shed 2 bases, J shed 4 bases, and the junction held 7 bases outside the gene matches. The CDR3 sequence is CASSLPRQGRGNTIYF. The CDR3 DNA follows: TGTGCCAGCAGTTTACCCCGACAGGGGAGAGGAAACACCATATATTTT. Drawing the rest from reference TRBV28 and TRBJ1-3, the complete variable domain is DVKVTQSSRYLVKRTGEKVFLECVQDMDHENMFWYRQDPGLGLRLIYFSYDVKMKEKGDIPEGYSVSREKKERFSLILESASTNQTSMYLCASSLPRQGRGNTIYFGEGSWLTVV.

This chain links TRBV9 with TRBJ1-5; no reliable D call. CDR3 length equals 13 residues. Germline loops: CDR1 SGDLS, CDR2 YYNGEE. Trimming removed 0 bases from V and 7 bases from J, with 8 bases in between. CDR3 in DNA: TGTGCCAGCAGCGTAGGGCAGGAACAGCCCCAGCATTTT. Protein product: CASSVGQEQPQHF. The full variable domain, its missing parts supplied by reference TRBV9 and TRBJ1-5, is DSGVTQTPKHLITATGQRVTLRCSPRSGDLSVYWYQQSLDQGLQFLIQYYNGEERAKGNILERFSAQQFPDLHSELNLSSLELGDSALYFCASSVGQEQPQHFGDGTRLSIL.

The chain links TRBV3-1 (or the pseudogene TRBV3-2) to TRBJ2-2, with D possibly being TRBD2 (5 bases). Trimming left V 5 bases short and J 4 bases short, with 14 bases between. Germline assignment: CDR1 LGHDT and CDR2 YNNKEL (reference sequence). The CDR3 totals 15 residues. This CDR3 is CASSFGPAGTGELFF. DNA for the CDR3: TGTGCCAGCAGCTTCGGTCCCGCGGGCACCGGGGAGCTGTTTTTT.

This chain connects TRBV9 to TRBJ1-3; D perhaps matches TRBD1 (5 bases). Germline CDR1 reads SGDLS; CDR2 reads YYNGEE. The V and J ends lost 0 bases and 2 bases respectively, with 6 bases between them. This CDR3 comprises 14 residues. Here the CDR3 reads CASSVAGTGNTIYF. In DNA form, the CDR3 reads TGTGCCAGCAGCGTAGCAGGGACTGGAAACACCATATATTTT.

The rearrangement uses TRBV5-1 and TRBJ2-7; the match to TRBD2 covers 8 bases. The CDR3 covers 19 residues. Germline assignment: CDR1 SGHRS and CDR2 YFSETQ. V dropped 3 bases and J dropped 2; count of bases not matched to a gene: 19. In DNA, the CDR3 is TGCGCCAGCAGCTCGCCTGCGATAGCGGGATTGACTCAAACCTACGAGCAGTACTTC. This sequence encodes CASSSPAIAGLTQTYEQYF.

V gene TRBV6-1 combines with J gene TRBJ2-5; 10 bases align to TRBD2. The CDR3 spans 16 residues. Germline V gene sequence: CDR1 MNHNS, CDR2 SASEGT. Losses at the gene ends were 4 bases for V and 5 bases for J; bases not matched to a gene: 10. The CDR3 loop is CASSGSSLAGDETQYF. CDR3 bases: TGTGCCAGCAGTGGTTCCTCTCTAGCGGGAGATGAGACCCAGTACTTC.

The genes are TRBV2 and TRBJ2-3; 10 nucleotides match TRBD2. The CDR3 length is 15 residues. The germline V gene encodes CDR1 SNHLY and CDR2 FYNNEI. Trimming removed 2 bases from V and 3 bases from J; junction bases left unmatched: 2. CDR3 region: CASSEPSGGTDTQYF. CDR3 sequence (DNA): TGTGCCAGCAGTGAACCTAGCGGGGGAACAGATACGCAGTATTTT.

The chain recombines TRBV7-2 with TRBJ1-2; perhaps TRBD1 as D (5 bases). The CDR3 spans 13 residues. The V gene's germline CDR1 is SGHTA and CDR2 FQGNSA. V lost 3 bases, J lost 2 bases, and 7 bases lay in between. This CDR3 reads CASSFKGNYGYTF. DNA of the CDR3: TGTGCCAGCAGCTTTAAGGGGAACTATGGCTACACCTTC.

The chain combines TRBV27 with TRBJ1-5, with a weak D call TRBD1 (5 bases). The germline V gene has CDR1 MNHEY and CDR2 SMNVEV (reference sequence). This CDR3 spans 13 amino acids. V was pared by 0 bases and J by 11 bases, with 11 bases between. CDR3 nucleotide sequence: TGTGCCAGCAGTTTATCAGGGGCCGCAGCCCAGCATTTT. Translating gives CASSLSGAAAQHF.

This chain uses TRBV6-5 with TRBJ1-2, with TRBD1 as a possible D gene (6 bases). The CDR3 sequence is 15 residues long. V dropped 6 bases and J dropped 4 bases, with 18 bases sitting between them. Germline V lookup: CDR1 MNHEY, CDR2 SVGAGI. The CDR3 region has the DNA TGTGCCAGCAGGGCCCCTTGGGCCAGGGGCTATGGCTACACCTTC. Protein sequence: CASRAPWARGYGYTF.

This clone was counted a single time. V gene TRBV6-5 combines with J gene TRBJ1-2; D remains unclear. This CDR3 region has 13 residues. CDR1 and CDR2 (germline): MNHEY, SVGAGI. Trimming took off 3 bases at V and 0 bases at J, with 5 bases between the two ends. As DNA, the CDR3 is TGTGCCAGCAGTTATGACTCTAACTATGGCTACACCTTC. It specifies CASSYDSNYGYTF.